This is a list of T cell receptor beta chains from one sample in a study of CD8 T cells in ankylosing spondylitis. TCRdb called the 5' RACE reads again in MiXCR, with one record for every CDR3 protein. The repertoire holds some 140,000 distinct CDR3 sequences, with more than 5.5% as singletons. Sequences were obtained from blood, either unsorted or a sorted T cell fraction (not recorded which). The source of these receptors is a female donor with ankylosing spondylitis or in good health (not recorded which). CDR3s include the opening cysteine and the closing phenylalanine or tryptophan. D genes are given only for firm matches. Some rows mark clone size as missing; the rest say once, few, many or name a class of expanded clone.

cdr3_aa	cdr3_nt	v_call	d_call	clone_size	j_call
CSGMRGSTEAFF	TGCAGCGGAATGAGGGGGAGCACTGAAGCTTTCTTT	TRBV29-1	NA	many	TRBJ1-1
CSGGGTGELFF	TGCAGCGGGGGGGGCACCGGGGAGCTGTTTTTT	TRBV29-1	TRBD2	many	TRBJ2-2
CASSYLNEKLFF	TGTGCCAGCAGTTACCTGAATGAAAAACTGTTTTTT	TRBV6-6	NA	many	TRBJ1-4
CDSSEREVKGDQPQHF	TGTGACAGCAGTGAAAGGGAAGTTAAAGGCGATCAGCCCCAGCATTTT	TRBV2	NA	NA	TRBJ1-5
CAGRTSTYEQYF	TGTGCCGGACGGACAAGTACCTACGAGCAGTACTTC	TRBV30	NA	many	TRBJ2-7
CASSLSTGKGGYTF	TGTGCCAGCAGCCTATCAACAGGGAAGGGTGGCTACACCTTC	TRBV7-3	NA	many	TRBJ1-2
CASSLGQASSGNTIYF	TGTGCCAGCAGCTTGGGACAGGCCAGCTCTGGAAACACCATATATTTT	TRBV5-5	NA	NA	TRBJ1-3
CASSDPGWADQPQHF	TGTGCCAGCAGTGACCCCGGCTGGGCGGATCAGCCCCAGCATTTT	TRBV6-1	NA	few	TRBJ1-5
CASSLAGEQYF	TGCGCCAGCAGCTTGGCCGGGGAGCAGTACTTC	TRBV5-1	NA	many	TRBJ2-7
CASSVDEGSGETQYF	TGTGCCAGCAGCGTAGACGAGGGTAGCGGAGAGACCCAGTACTTC	TRBV9	NA	many	TRBJ2-5
CSAEAGTIYGYTF	TGCAGTGCCGAGGCGGGGACGATCTATGGCTACACCTTC	TRBV20-1	NA	many	TRBJ1-2
CASRPSGGATQYF	TGTGCCAGCAGACCAAGCGGGGGGGCTACGCAGTATTTT	TRBV14	TRBD2	many	TRBJ2-3
CASSLGTGIGQPQHF	TGTGCCAGCAGTTTAGGGACAGGGATAGGACAGCCCCAGCATTTT	TRBV27	TRBD1	few	TRBJ1-5
CASAGPSNTGELFF	TGTGCCAGCGCGGGACCTTCGAACACCGGGGAGCTGTTTTTT	TRBV25-1	NA	many	TRBJ2-2
CASSPPYVGNGYTF	TGTGCCAGCTCACCACCGTATGTTGGTAATGGCTACACCTTC	TRBV18	NA	few	TRBJ1-2
CSARIPGNTIYF	TGCAGTGCTAGAATTCCTGGAAACACCATATATTTT	TRBV20-1	NA	many	TRBJ1-3
CSVSLQGALDEQYF	TGCAGCGTCTCGTTACAGGGGGCTCTCGACGAGCAGTACTTC	TRBV29-1	TRBD1	many	TRBJ2-7
CSARDNRRLAGGDTQYF	TGCAGTGCTAGAGATAACCGTCGACTAGCGGGGGGAGATACGCAGTATTTT	TRBV20-1	TRBD2	many	TRBJ2-3
CASSLELTDSGNTIYF	TGCGCCAGCAGCTTGGAACTAACCGACTCTGGAAACACCATATATTTT	TRBV5-1	NA	many	TRBJ1-3
CSARRGSSYEQYF	TGCAGTGCTCGACGCGGGAGCTCCTACGAGCAGTACTTC	TRBV20-1	TRBD2	many	TRBJ2-7
CASSLDGSYNEQFF	TGTGCCAGCAGCTTAGATGGCTCCTACAATGAGCAGTTCTTC	TRBV7-9	NA	NA	TRBJ2-1
CASKQRGADYNEQFF	TGTGCCAGCAAACAAAGGGGGGCCGACTACAATGAGCAGTTCTTC	TRBV2	NA	NA	TRBJ2-1
CASIPSAISTDTQYF	TGTGCCAGCATCCCTTCAGCGATTAGCACAGATACGCAGTATTTT	TRBV7-9	NA	many	TRBJ2-3
CASSPRDSQYF	TGTGCCAGCAGCCCCCGGGACTCACAGTACTTC	TRBV6-6	NA	many	TRBJ2-7
CASSSPGVGRNQPQHF	TGTGCCAGCAGCTCCCCTGGAGTCGGCCGCAATCAGCCCCAGCATTTT	TRBV21-1	NA	many	TRBJ1-5
CASSWGPRAGDTQYF	TGTGCCAGCAGTTGGGGACCTCGGGCGGGAGATACGCAGTATTTT	TRBV6-5	NA	NA	TRBJ2-3
CASSLNVGVNNEQFF	TGTGCCAGCAGCCTAAACGTGGGGGTAAACAATGAGCAGTTCTTC	TRBV14	NA	many	TRBJ2-1
CASSQAGGHEQFF	TGTGCCAGCAGCCAAGCTGGGGGCCATGAGCAGTTCTTC	TRBV4-2	NA	many	TRBJ2-1
CSARDPAGGYNEQFF	TGCAGTGCTAGAGACCCAGCGGGGGGGTATAATGAGCAGTTCTTC	TRBV20-1	TRBD2	many	TRBJ2-1
CASSLAAYNEQFF	TGTGCCAGTAGTCTAGCGGCCTACAATGAGCAGTTCTTC	TRBV19	TRBD2	many	TRBJ2-1
CASSYSAYGRGTEAFF	TGTGCCAGCAGTTACTCGGCATATGGGCGGGGCACTGAAGCTTTCTTT	TRBV6-5	NA	NA	TRBJ1-1
CASSSQLTDTQYF	TGTGCCAGCAGTTCCCAGCTCACAGATACGCAGTATTTT	TRBV6-5	NA	many	TRBJ2-3
CASSLGVAGGNFFTDTQYF	TGTGCCAGCAGCCTGGGGGTAGCGGGGGGAAATTTTTTCACAGATACGCAGTATTTT	TRBV7-6	TRBD2	many	TRBJ2-3
CASSSWGTGQNTEAFF	TGCGCCAGCAGCTCCTGGGGGACAGGGCAAAACACTGAAGCTTTCTTT	TRBV5-1	TRBD1	many	TRBJ1-1
CASSPGQGNYNEQFF	TGTGCCAGCAGTCCAGGACAGGGGAACTACAATGAGCAGTTCTTC	TRBV28	TRBD1	many	TRBJ2-1
CASGLVRLGTGAKNIQYF	TGTGCTAGTGGTTTGGTCCGGTTGGGGACGGGAGCCAAAAACATTCAGTACTTC	TRBV12-5	NA	many	TRBJ2-4
CASSQQGRGYEQYF	TGTGCCAGCAGCCAACAGGGGCGAGGGTACGAGCAGTACTTC	TRBV3-1	NA	NA	TRBJ2-7
CASSATPQPQHF	TGTGCCAGCAGCGCGACGCCTCAGCCCCAGCATTTT	TRBV7-9	NA	many	TRBJ1-5
CASKGGADTQYF	TGTGCCAGCAAAGGGGGGGCAGATACGCAGTATTTT	TRBV6-5	NA	few	TRBJ2-3
CASSSPGDEQFF	TGTGCCAGCAGTTCCCCGGGCGATGAGCAGTTCTTC	TRBV12-3/TRBV12-4	NA	many	TRBJ2-1
CASSQDIRGLGQETQYF	TGCGCCAGCAGCCAAGATATAAGGGGATTAGGGCAAGAGACCCAGTACTTC	TRBV4-1	NA	many	TRBJ2-5
CASSPRQSNSPLHF	TGTGCCAGCAGCCCCCGACAGTCAAATTCACCCCTCCACTTT	TRBV6-1	NA	many	TRBJ1-6
CSAREPISTDTQYF	TGCAGTGCTAGAGAACCCATTAGCACAGATACGCAGTATTTT	TRBV20-1	NA	many	TRBJ2-3
CASSYRAVPNSGNTIYF	TGTGCCAGCAGTTATAGGGCAGTCCCGAACTCTGGAAACACCATATATTTT	TRBV6-5	NA	many	TRBJ1-3
CASSPTGELDEQYF	TGTGCCAGCAGCCCTACAGGGGAACTCGACGAGCAGTACTTC	TRBV12-3/TRBV12-4	TRBD1	many	TRBJ2-7
CASSPYWDGSGEAFF	TGTGCCAGCAGCCCCTATTGGGACGGCTCGGGTGAAGCTTTCTTT	TRBV3-1	NA	few	TRBJ1-1
CSASPTGGAWNTEAFF	TGCAGTGCTAGCCCAACAGGGGGCGCATGGAACACTGAAGCTTTCTTT	TRBV20-1	TRBD1	many	TRBJ1-1
CASSQARASSYEQYF	TGCGCCAGCAGCCAAGCACGAGCCAGCTCCTACGAGCAGTACTTC	TRBV4-3	NA	NA	TRBJ2-7
CASSLARVETQYF	TGTGCCAGCAGCTTAGCGCGGGTCGAGACCCAGTACTTC	TRBV7-9	NA	few	TRBJ2-5
CSVEGQLGDTQYF	TGCAGCGTTGAGGGGCAGTTAGGAGATACGCAGTATTTT	TRBV29-1	NA	few	TRBJ2-3
CSADPGQTLYGYTF	TGCAGTGCCGATCCGGGACAGACCCTATATGGCTACACCTTC	TRBV20-1	TRBD1	many	TRBJ1-2
CATSDSQRLDPDTQYF	TGTGCCACCAGTGATTCCCAACGATTGGATCCAGATACGCAGTATTTT	TRBV24-1	NA	many	TRBJ2-3